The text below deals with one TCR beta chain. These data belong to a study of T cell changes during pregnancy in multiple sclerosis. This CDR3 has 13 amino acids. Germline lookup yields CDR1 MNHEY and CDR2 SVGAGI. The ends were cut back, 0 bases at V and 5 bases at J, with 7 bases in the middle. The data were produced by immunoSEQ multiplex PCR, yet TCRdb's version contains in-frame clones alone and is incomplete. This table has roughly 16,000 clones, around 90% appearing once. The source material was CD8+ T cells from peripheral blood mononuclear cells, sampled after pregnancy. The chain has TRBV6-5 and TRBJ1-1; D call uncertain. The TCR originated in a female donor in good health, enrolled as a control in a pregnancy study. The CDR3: CASSYSALTEAFF. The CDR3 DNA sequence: TGTGCCAGCAGTTACTCGGCTTTAACTGAAGCTTTCTTT.